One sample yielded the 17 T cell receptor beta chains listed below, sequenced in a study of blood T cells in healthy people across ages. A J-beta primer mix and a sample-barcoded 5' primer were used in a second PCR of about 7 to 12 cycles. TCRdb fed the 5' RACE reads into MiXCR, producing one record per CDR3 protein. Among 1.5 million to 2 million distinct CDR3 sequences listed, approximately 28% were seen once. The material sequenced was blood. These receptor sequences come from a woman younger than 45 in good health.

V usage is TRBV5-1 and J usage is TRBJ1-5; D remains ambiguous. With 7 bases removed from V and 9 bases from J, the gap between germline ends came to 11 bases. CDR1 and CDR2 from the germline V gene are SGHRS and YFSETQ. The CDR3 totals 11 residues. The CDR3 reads CASAGSPPQHF. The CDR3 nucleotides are TGCGCCAGCGCTGGGAGTCCGCCCCAGCATTTT.

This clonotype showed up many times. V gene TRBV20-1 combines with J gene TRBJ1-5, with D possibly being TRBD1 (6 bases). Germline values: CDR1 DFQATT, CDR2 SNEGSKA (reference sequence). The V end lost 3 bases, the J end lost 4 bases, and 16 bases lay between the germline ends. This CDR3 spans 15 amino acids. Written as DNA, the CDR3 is TGCAGTGCTAGGAGGGGGAGTGGGGCAAATCAGCCCCAGCATTTT. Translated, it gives CSARRGSGANQPQHF.

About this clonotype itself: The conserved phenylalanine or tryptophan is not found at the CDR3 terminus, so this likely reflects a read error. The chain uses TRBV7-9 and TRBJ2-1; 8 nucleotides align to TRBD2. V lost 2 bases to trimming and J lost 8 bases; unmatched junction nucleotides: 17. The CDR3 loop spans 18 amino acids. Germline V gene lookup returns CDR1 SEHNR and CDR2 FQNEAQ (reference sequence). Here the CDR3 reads CASSLSHLGGGQEYEQFS. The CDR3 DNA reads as TGTGCCAGCAGCTTAAGCCATCTAGGCGGGGGGCAGGAGTATGAGCAGTTCTCC.

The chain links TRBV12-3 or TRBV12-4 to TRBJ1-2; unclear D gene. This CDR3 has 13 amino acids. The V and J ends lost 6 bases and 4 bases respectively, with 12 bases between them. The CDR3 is CASRGRVAYGYTF. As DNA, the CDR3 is TGTGCCAGCAGGGGGAGGGTAGCCTATGGCTACACCTTC.

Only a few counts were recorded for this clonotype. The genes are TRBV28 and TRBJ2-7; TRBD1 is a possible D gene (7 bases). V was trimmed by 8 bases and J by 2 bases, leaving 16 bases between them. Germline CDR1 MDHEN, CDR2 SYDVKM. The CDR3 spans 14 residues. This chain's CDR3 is CASGRAGGTYEQYF. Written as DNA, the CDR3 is TGTGCCAGCGGACGTGCAGGGGGGACCTACGAGCAGTACTTC.

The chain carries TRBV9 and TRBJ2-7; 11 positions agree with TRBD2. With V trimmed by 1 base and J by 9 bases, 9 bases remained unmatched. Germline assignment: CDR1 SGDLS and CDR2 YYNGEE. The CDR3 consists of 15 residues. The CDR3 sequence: CASSVSTSGGGGQYF. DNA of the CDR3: TGTGCCAGCAGCGTAAGCACTAGCGGGGGCGGTGGGCAGTACTTC.

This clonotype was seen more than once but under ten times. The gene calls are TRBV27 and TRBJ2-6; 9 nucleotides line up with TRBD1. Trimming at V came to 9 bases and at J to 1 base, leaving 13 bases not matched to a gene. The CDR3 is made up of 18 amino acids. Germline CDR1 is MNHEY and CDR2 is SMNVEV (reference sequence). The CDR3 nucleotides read TGTGCCAGTAGAATCACCGGGACAGGGACGTCTGGGGCCAACGTCCTGACTTTC. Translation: CASRITGTGTSGANVLTF.

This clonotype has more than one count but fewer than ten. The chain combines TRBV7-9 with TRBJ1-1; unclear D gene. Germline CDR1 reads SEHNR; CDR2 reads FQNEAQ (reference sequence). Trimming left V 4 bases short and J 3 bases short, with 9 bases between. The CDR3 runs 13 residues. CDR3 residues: CASSSTLDTEAFF. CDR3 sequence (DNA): TGTGCCAGCAGCTCCACTCTCGACACTGAAGCTTTCTTT.

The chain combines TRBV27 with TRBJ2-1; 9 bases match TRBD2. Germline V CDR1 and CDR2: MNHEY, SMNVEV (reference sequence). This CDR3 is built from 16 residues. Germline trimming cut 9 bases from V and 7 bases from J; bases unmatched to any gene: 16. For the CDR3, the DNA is TGTGCCAGTACTCTCGGCGGGAGGGCCTGGAAGAATGAGCAGTTCTTC. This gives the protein CASTLGGRAWKNEQFF.

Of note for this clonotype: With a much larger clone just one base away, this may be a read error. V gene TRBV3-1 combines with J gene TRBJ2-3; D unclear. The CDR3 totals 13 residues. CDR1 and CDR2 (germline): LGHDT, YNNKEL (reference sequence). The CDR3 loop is CAGSRQGGDTQYF. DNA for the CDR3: TGTGCCGGCAGCCGCCAAGGTGGAGATACGCAGTATTTT.

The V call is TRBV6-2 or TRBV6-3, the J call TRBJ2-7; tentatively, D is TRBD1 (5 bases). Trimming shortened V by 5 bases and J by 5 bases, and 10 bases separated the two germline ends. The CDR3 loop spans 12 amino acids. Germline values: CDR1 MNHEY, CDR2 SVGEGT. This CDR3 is CASSTFRDEQYF. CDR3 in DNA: TGTGCCAGCAGTACCTTCAGGGACGAGCAGTACTTC.

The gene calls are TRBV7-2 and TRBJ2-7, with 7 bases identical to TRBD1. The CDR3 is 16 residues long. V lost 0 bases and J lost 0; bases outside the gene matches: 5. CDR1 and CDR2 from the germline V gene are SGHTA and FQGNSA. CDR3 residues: CASSLAGTVLSYEQYF. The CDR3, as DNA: TGTGCCAGCAGCTTAGCGGGGACAGTTCTCTCCTACGAGCAGTACTTC. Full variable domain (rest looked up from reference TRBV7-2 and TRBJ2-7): GAGVSQSPSNKVTEKGKDVELRCDPISGHTALYWYRQSLGQGLEFLIYFQGNSAPDKSGLPSDRFSAERTGGSVSTLTIQRTQQEDSAVYLCASSLAGTVLSYEQYFGPGTRLTVT.

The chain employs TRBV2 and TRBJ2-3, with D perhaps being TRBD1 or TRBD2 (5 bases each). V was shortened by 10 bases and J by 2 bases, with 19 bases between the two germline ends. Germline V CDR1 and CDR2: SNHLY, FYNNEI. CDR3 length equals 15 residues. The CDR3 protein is CATKRGASNTDTQYF. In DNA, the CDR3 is TGTGCCACAAAGAGAGGGGCAAGTAACACAGATACGCAGTATTTT.

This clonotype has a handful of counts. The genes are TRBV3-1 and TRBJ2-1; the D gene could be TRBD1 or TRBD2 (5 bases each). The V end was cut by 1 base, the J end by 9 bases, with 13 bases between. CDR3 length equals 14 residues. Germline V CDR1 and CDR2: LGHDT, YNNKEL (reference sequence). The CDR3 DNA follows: TGTGCCAGCAGCCAAGCGGTGTGGGGGATTGAGCAGTTCTTC. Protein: CASSQAVWGIEQFF.

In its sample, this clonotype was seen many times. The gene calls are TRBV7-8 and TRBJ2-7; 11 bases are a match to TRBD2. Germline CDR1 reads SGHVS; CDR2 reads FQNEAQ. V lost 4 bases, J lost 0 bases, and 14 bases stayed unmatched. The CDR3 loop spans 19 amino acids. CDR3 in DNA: TGTGCCAGCAGCTCGCCCTCTGGGACTAGCGGAAGAAGCTCCTACGAGCAGTACTTC. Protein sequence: CASSSPSGTSGRSSYEQYF.

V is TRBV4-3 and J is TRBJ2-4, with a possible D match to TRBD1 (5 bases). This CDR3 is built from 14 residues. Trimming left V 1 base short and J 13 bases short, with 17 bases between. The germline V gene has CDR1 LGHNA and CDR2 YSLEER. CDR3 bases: TGCGCCAGCAGCCAAGCGGAAGGGGCCGGTGAGCAGTACTTC. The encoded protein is CASSQAEGAGEQYF.

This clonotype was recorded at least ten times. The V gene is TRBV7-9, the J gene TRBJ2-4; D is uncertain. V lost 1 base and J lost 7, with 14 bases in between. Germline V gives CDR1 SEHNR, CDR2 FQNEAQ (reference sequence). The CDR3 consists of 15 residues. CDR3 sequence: CASSLVISNLNIQYF. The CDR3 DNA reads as TGTGCCAGCAGCTTAGTCATCAGTAATCTGAACATTCAGTACTTC.